Listed here are 18 T cell receptor beta chains from one sample, sequenced in a study of cytomegalovirus exposure and HLA in healthy donors. The PCR contained 60 Vbeta and 13 Jbeta primers. Assay used: immunoSEQ multiplex PCR; TCRdb lists only in-frame clones, some missing. The sample lists around 130,000 clones, around four fifths seen once, with roughly 5.7% in the top ten. Material for sequencing was PBMCs. Receptors were obtained from a man aged 25-45 years in good health and CMV-seronegative.

The V call is TRBV4-3, the J call TRBJ2-2, with a tentative D call TRBD2 (6 bases). The CDR3 consists of 16 residues. Trimming took off 0 bases at V and 5 bases at J, with 13 bases between the two ends. The germline CDR1 and CDR2 sequences are LGHNA and YSLEER. CDR3 DNA: TGCGCCAGCAGCCAAGATTGGCTAGGAGGGACCGGGGAGCTGTTTTTT. Protein sequence: CASSQDWLGGTGELFF.

The chain carries TRBV7-9 and TRBJ2-7, with 10 bases identical to TRBD1. Germline V gene sequence: CDR1 SEHNR, CDR2 FQNEAQ (reference sequence). The CDR3 is made up of 17 amino acids. J was trimmed by 5 bases and V by 5 bases; bases with no gene match: 15. DNA of the CDR3: TGTGCCAGCAGCCGGAGAGAGTTGCGGGACAGGGGCCACGAGCAGTACTTC. Amino acid sequence: CASSRRELRDRGHEQYF.

The chain joins TRBV5-1 to TRBJ2-7, with D possibly being TRBD1 (5 bases). The CDR3 is 16 amino acids. Germline assignment: CDR1 SGHRS and CDR2 YFSETQ. Trimming pared 1 base from V and 3 bases from J, leaving 17 bases between. This CDR3 is CASSLTDTRQYYEQYF. In nucleotides, the CDR3 is TGCGCCAGCAGCTTGACCGACACCCGACAGTACTACGAGCAGTACTTC.

The V gene is TRBV7-2, the J gene TRBJ1-2; D is possibly TRBD1 (5 bases). Germline V gene sequence: CDR1 SGHTA, CDR2 FQGNSA. Trimming pared 3 bases from V and 7 bases from J, leaving 12 bases between. The length of the CDR3 is 13 residues. CDR3 loop: CASSFIGGTGYTF. CDR3 bases: TGTGCCAGCAGCTTCATCGGGGGGACTGGCTACACCTTC.

The chain is built from TRBV4-2 and TRBJ2-1; D is possibly TRBD2 (7 bases). Germline CDR1 is LGHNA and CDR2 is YNFKEQ. Trimming pared 2 bases from V and 9 bases from J, leaving 11 bases between. This CDR3 contains 13 residues. The chain's CDR3 is CASSQIGGVEQFF. The CDR3 coding sequence is TGTGCCAGCAGCCAAATAGGGGGGGTTGAGCAGTTCTTC.

The chain is built from TRBV7-2 and TRBJ1-5, with 8 positions matching TRBD1. Germline loops: CDR1 SGHTA, CDR2 FQGNSA. The CDR3 spans 16 residues. The junction had 7 bases not matched to a gene; V was cut back by 1 base and J by 5 bases. The CDR3 DNA is TGTGCCAGCAGCTTAGAAGGCAGGGGGCAGCATCAGCCCCAGCATTTT. Translating it yields CASSLEGRGQHQPQHF. Looking up the rest from reference TRBV7-2 and TRBJ1-5 gives the full variable domain: GAGVSQSPSNKVTEKGKDVELRCDPISGHTALYWYRQSLGQGLEFLIYFQGNSAPDKSGLPSDRFSAERTGGSVSTLTIQRTQQEDSAVYLCASSLEGRGQHQPQHFGDGTRLSIL.

A note on this clone: At one end, the junction sequence differs from germline, possibly due to a read error. CDR3 in DNA: TGTGCTAGCAGCAAAACCCGAGGGTGGAATGAAAAACTGTTTTTT. Its protein is CASSKTRGWNEKLFF. The V gene is TRBV7-7, the J gene TRBJ1-4; D remains ambiguous. Germline CDR1 reads SSHAT; CDR2 reads FNYEAQ (reference sequence). CDR3 size: 15 residues.

The V gene is TRBV7-9, the J gene TRBJ1-2; TRBD1 might be the D (6 bases). The CDR3 is 13 residues long. V was shortened by 3 bases and J by 5 bases, with 10 bases between the two germline ends. CDR1 SEHNR and CDR2 FQNEAQ come from the germline V gene (reference sequence). The CDR3 protein is CASSFTGYYGYTF. CDR3 sequence (DNA): TGTGCCAGCAGCTTCACAGGGTATTATGGCTACACCTTC. Together with reference TRBV7-9 and TRBJ1-2, the CDR3 gives the full variable domain: DTGVSQNPRHKITKRGQNVTFRCDPISEHNRLYWYRQTLGQGPEFLTYFQNEAQLEKSRLLSDRFSAERPKGSFSTLEIQRTEQGDSAMYLCASSFTGYYGYTFGSGTRLTVV.

V is TRBV7-2 and J is TRBJ2-1, with 9 positions matching TRBD2. The germline V gene has CDR1 SGHTA and CDR2 FQGNSA. Trimming took 5 bases from V and 2 from J; bases not matched to a gene: 13. CDR3 size: 18 residues. The CDR3 bases are TGTGCCAGCAGCCCAGTGCGGGAGGGAGGGCCGACCTACAATGAGCAGTTCTTC. This gives the protein CASSPVREGGPTYNEQFF.

The rearrangement links TRBV7-2 to TRBJ1-1; D remains unclear. Germline CDR1 reads SGHTA; CDR2 reads FQGNSA. The germline V and J ends were trimmed by 5 bases and 5 bases, with 15 bases remaining between them. The CDR3 has 14 residues. CDR3: CASSPDRLGTEAFF. In nucleotides, the CDR3 is TGTGCCAGCAGCCCAGACCGACTCGGGACTGAAGCTTTCTTT.

The chain has TRBV9 and TRBJ1-3; weak D call: TRBD1 (6 bases). The length of the CDR3 is 16 residues. Germline CDR1 SGDLS, CDR2 YYNGEE. Trimming shortened V by 0 bases and J by 2 bases, and 12 bases separated the two germline ends. In DNA, the CDR3 is TGTGCCAGCAGCGTAGATCAGGCAGGGGCTGGAAACACCATATATTTT. It codes for CASSVDQAGAGNTIYF.

The chain combines TRBV2 with TRBJ2-5, with TRBD2 identical over 8 bases. The CDR3 extends over 15 amino acids. Germline V gene data show CDR1 as SNHLY and CDR2 as FYNNEI. V shed 7 bases, J shed 5 bases, and the junction held 12 bases outside the gene matches. The chain's CDR3 is CASKWLAGLGETQYF. The CDR3 nucleotides are TGTGCCAGCAAATGGCTAGCGGGTTTAGGGGAGACCCAGTACTTC.

The chain couples TRBV6-1 to TRBJ2-3; TRBD2 might be the D (6 bases). The CDR3 contains 14 residues. V was trimmed by 7 bases and J by 1 base, leaving 12 bases between them. Germline V lookup: CDR1 MNHNS, CDR2 SASEGT. The CDR3 loop is CASMVERGTDTQYF. CDR3 nucleotide sequence: TGTGCCAGCATGGTAGAGCGGGGCACAGATACGCAGTATTTT.

The chain has TRBV5-6 and TRBJ2-5, with D unresolved. The J call could be wrong; TRBJ2-7 is a better fit for the DNA end. The CDR3 is 13 amino acids. The V gene's germline CDR1 is SGHDT and CDR2 YYEEEE. CDR3 in amino acids: CASSLWAQYEQYF. The CDR3 DNA reads as TGTGCCAGCAGCTTATGGGCCCAATACGAGCAGTACTTC.

The chain has TRBV7-3 and TRBJ2-5; 15 positions agree with TRBD2. The V gene end was trimmed by 4 bases and the J gene end by 2 bases; junction bases not matched to a gene: 2. The CDR3 totals 16 residues. Per the germline V gene, CDR1 is SGHTA and CDR2 is FQGTGA. The chain's CDR3 is CASSSGLAGGQETQYF. The CDR3 nucleotides read TGTGCCAGCAGCTCCGGACTAGCGGGAGGGCAAGAGACCCAGTACTTC.

The chain carries TRBV10-3 and TRBJ1-2, with D uncertain. Germline CDR1 and CDR2: ENHRY and SYGVKD. The V end was cut by 10 bases, the J end by 4 bases, with 16 bases between. This CDR3 spans 13 amino acids. CDR3: CATTSSIPYGYTF. DNA for the CDR3: TGTGCCACCACGAGCTCAATCCCCTATGGCTACACCTTC.

The chain couples TRBV7-9 to TRBJ1-2, with TRBD1 as a possible D gene (5 bases). V lost 1 base and J 8 bases, leaving 20 bases between the germline ends. The CDR3 has 16 amino acids. Germline lookup yields CDR1 SEHNR and CDR2 FQNEAQ (reference sequence). DNA of the CDR3: TGTGCCAGCAGCTTAGACCAACAGGCTATCATCAAAGGCTACACCTTC. Protein sequence: CASSLDQQAIIKGYTF.

The rearrangement links TRBV27 to TRBJ1-5, with no clear D. From germline, CDR1 is MNHEY and CDR2 SMNVEV (reference sequence). Trimming pared 7 bases from V and 2 bases from J, leaving 9 bases between. The CDR3 contains 13 residues. As DNA, the CDR3 is TGTGCCAGCAAAGGTGAGGGCAATCAGCCCCAGCATTTT. Its translation is CASKGEGNQPQHF.